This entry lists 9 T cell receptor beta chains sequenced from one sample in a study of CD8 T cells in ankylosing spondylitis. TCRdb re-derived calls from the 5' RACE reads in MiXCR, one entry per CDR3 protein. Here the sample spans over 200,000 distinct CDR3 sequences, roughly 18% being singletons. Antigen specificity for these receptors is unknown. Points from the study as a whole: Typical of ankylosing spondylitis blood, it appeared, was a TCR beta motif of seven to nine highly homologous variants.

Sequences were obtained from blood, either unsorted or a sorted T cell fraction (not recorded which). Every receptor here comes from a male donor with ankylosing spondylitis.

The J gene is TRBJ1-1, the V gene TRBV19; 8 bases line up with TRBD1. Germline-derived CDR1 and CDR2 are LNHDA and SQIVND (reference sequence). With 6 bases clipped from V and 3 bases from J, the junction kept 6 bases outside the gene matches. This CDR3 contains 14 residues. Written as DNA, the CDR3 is TGTGCCAGTAGCGACAGGGGAGTGGACACTGAAGCTTTCTTT. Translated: CASSDRGVDTEAFF.

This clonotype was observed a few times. This CDR3 reads CASSPQTGTTYNEQFF. CDR3 in DNA: TGTGCCAGCAGCCCCCAAACAGGCACGACCTACAATGAGCAGTTCTTC. The chain carries TRBV7-8 and TRBJ2-1; D is possibly TRBD1 (5 bases). V lost 5 bases, J lost 2 bases, and 16 bases lay in between. Germline CDR1 is SGHVS and CDR2 is FQNEAQ. The CDR3 has 16 residues.

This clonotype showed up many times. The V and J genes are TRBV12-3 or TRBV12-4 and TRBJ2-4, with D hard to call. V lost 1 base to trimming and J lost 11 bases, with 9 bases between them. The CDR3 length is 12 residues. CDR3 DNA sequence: TGTGCCAGCAGTTTAGAGCAATCTCTTCAGTACTTC. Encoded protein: CASSLEQSLQYF.

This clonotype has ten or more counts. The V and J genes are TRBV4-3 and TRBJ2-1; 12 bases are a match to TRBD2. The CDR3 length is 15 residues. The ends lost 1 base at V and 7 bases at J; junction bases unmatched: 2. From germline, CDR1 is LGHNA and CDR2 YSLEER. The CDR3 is CASSQGLAGENEQFF. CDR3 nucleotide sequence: TGCGCCAGCAGCCAAGGACTAGCGGGAGAGAATGAGCAGTTCTTC.

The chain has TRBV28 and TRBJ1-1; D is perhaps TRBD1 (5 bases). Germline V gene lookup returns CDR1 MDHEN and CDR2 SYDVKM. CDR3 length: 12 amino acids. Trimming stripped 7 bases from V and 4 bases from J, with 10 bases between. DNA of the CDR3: TGTGCCAGCATGAGGGGCGCCACTGAAGCTTTCTTT. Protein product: CASMRGATEAFF.

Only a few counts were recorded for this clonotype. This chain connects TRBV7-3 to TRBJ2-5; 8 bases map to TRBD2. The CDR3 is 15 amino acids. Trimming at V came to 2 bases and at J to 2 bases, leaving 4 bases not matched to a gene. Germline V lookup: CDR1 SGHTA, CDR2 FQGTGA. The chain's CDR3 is CASSLLGGEQETQYF. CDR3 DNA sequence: TGTGCCAGCAGCTTACTCGGGGGGGAACAAGAGACCCAGTACTTC.

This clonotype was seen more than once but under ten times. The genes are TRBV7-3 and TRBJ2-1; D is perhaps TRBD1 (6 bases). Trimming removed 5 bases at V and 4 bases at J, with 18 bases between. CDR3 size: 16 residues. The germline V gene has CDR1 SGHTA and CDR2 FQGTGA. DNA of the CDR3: TGTGCCAGCAGCCTGACCGCAGGGGACAAATACAATGAGCAGTTCTTC. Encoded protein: CASSLTAGDKYNEQFF.

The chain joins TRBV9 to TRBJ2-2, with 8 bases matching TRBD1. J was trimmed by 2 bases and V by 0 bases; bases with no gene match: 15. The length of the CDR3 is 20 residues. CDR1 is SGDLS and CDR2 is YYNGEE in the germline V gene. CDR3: CASSVAIDRWGQDNTGELFF. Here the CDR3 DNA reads TGTGCCAGCAGCGTAGCTATCGATAGGTGGGGACAGGACAACACCGGGGAGCTGTTTTTT.

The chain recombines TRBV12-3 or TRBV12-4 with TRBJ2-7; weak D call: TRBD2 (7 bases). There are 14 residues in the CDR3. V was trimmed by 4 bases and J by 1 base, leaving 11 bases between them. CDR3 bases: TGTGCCAGCAGTTCCGGGGGGCGGTCCTACGAGCAGTACTTC. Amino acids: CASSSGGRSYEQYF.